This record looks at one TCR beta chain sequence and its context. No antigen is known for it. This sample is drawn from a study of radiation and T cells in renal cell carcinoma. Findings and caveats of the study: From baseline, blood top tumor clonotypes peaked at 2 weeks post-radiation.

The assay was immunoSEQ multiplex PCR, and TCRdb's table has in-frame clones only and misses some. The top ten hold 31% of the sample, which has about 49,000 clones, around 83% seen once. Time point in this sample: baseline pretreatment blood. The treatment was: 15 Gy SBRT to primary tumor, nephrectomy 4 weeks later. V lost 4 bases, J lost 7 bases, and 6 bases stayed unmatched. CDR3 length: 13 residues. The germline V gene encodes CDR1 SGHDN and CDR2 FVKESK. The chain combines TRBV14 with TRBJ2-7; 8 bases line up with TRBD1. The starting material was blood, obtained from a patient whose treatment included radiotherapy and nephrectomy. The receptor was isolated from a woman between 65 and 79 years old with renal cell carcinoma. The CDR3 protein is CASSLRTGREQYF. CDR3 DNA sequence: TGTGCCAGCAGCCTTAGGACAGGGAGGGAGCAGTACTTC.